This T cell receptor (beta chain) was found in a study of blood T cells in healthy people across ages. Regarding the study as a whole: Higher diversity, along with more naive CD4+ cells, distinguished long-lived donors from aged donors.

V was pared by 4 bases and J by 4 bases, with 12 bases of the junction left unmatched. CDR3 size: 18 residues. The germline V gene encodes CDR1 SQVTM and CDR2 ANQGSEA. About this clonotype itself: Its antigen is still unknown.

Sample-barcoded 5' priming and a J-beta primer mix drove a second PCR of roughly 7 to 11 cycles. Every cDNA molecule bore a tag from a template-switch adaptor containing 12 random nucleotides. TCRdb called the 5' RACE reads again in MiXCR, with one record for every CDR3 protein. The profile shows hundreds of thousands of distinct CDR3 sequences, under 65% of them singletons. The sample taken for sequencing was blood. The TCR comes from a man in his fifties or sixties in good health. This rearrangement joins TRBV29-1 to TRBJ2-3; 15 positions match TRBD2. The CDR3 here is CSVGSRRTSGGASDTQYF. DNA for the CDR3: TGCAGCGTTGGAAGCCGCCGGACTAGCGGGGGGGCCTCAGATACGCAGTATTTT.